Listed below are T cell receptor beta chains from one sample, sequenced in a study of cytomegalovirus exposure and HLA in healthy donors. The method was immunoSEQ multiplex PCR; TCRdb's version includes in-frame clones alone and lacks a portion of them. Of some 170,000 clones detected, roughly 86% appear once; the ten largest clones hold roughly 3%. The sample consisted of PBMCs. The receptors come from a man between 18 and 35 years old in good health and CMV-seropositive. CDR3s include the opening cysteine and the closing phenylalanine or tryptophan. The order of the fields is CDR3 protein, V gene, J gene.

CDR3aa: CASSLFPLEPQHF
v_gene: TRBV28
j_gene: TRBJ1-5

CDR3aa: CAWSAVWAGQYF
v_gene: TRBV30
j_gene: TRBJ2-7

CDR3aa: CASSVGSSYNSPLHF
v_gene: TRBV4-1
j_gene: TRBJ1-6

CDR3aa: CASSVPGQGLNTEAFF
v_gene: TRBV19
j_gene: TRBJ1-1

CDR3aa: CASSRAKQGWTGANVLTF
v_gene: TRBV4-3
j_gene: TRBJ2-6

CDR3aa: CASSYSAGPYGYTF
v_gene: TRBV6-5
j_gene: TRBJ1-2

CDR3aa: CASSRGGVNTEAFF
v_gene: TRBV5-5
j_gene: TRBJ1-1

CDR3aa: CASRSDRGFAYEQYF
v_gene: TRBV5-5
j_gene: TRBJ2-7

CDR3aa: CASSLAGQDYEQYF
v_gene: TRBV7-8
j_gene: TRBJ2-7

CDR3aa: CASSVGGQPNTEAFF
v_gene: TRBV9
j_gene: TRBJ1-1

CDR3aa: CASSGGQGASPLHF
v_gene: TRBV6-5
j_gene: TRBJ1-6

CDR3aa: CASSATGTSGSWGYNEQFF
v_gene: TRBV9
j_gene: TRBJ2-1

CDR3aa: CASSSAGTVNEKLFF
v_gene: TRBV5-1
j_gene: TRBJ1-4

CDR3aa: CASSFTGQGHGYTF
v_gene: TRBV5-4
j_gene: TRBJ1-2

CDR3aa: CASSLKQGTTEAFF
v_gene: TRBV4-3
j_gene: TRBJ1-1

CDR3aa: CASSPTGGSSPLHF
v_gene: TRBV18
j_gene: TRBJ1-6

CDR3aa: CASSSVKIAKNIQYF
v_gene: TRBV7-9
j_gene: TRBJ2-4

CDR3aa: CATSGQGDGANVLTF
v_gene: TRBV6-1
j_gene: TRBJ2-6

CDR3aa: CAIAPGLAFSGELFF
v_gene: TRBV6-5
j_gene: TRBJ2-2

CDR3aa: CASTDPGGTGANVLTF
v_gene: TRBV28
j_gene: TRBJ2-6

CDR3aa: CASSQESLEQFF
v_gene: TRBV4-2
j_gene: TRBJ2-1

CDR3aa: CASSLYDYEQYF
v_gene: TRBV7-9
j_gene: TRBJ2-7

CDR3aa: CASSSLDRTNTIYF
v_gene: TRBV13
j_gene: TRBJ1-3

CDR3aa: CASSEKGGQYRASQHF
v_gene: TRBV10-2
j_gene: TRBJ1-5

CDR3aa: CASRPSGGSYGYTF
v_gene: TRBV28
j_gene: TRBJ1-2

CDR3aa: CASSQDGGLHEQFF
v_gene: TRBV4-1
j_gene: TRBJ2-1

CDR3aa: CASSYTWGQRGEAFF
v_gene: TRBV5-5
j_gene: TRBJ1-1

CDR3aa: CASSIQTGFYYEQYF
v_gene: TRBV19
j_gene: TRBJ2-7

CDR3aa: CASSPSGQYNSPLHF
v_gene: TRBV5-1
j_gene: TRBJ1-6

CDR3aa: CASTSSGRGSSYEQYF
v_gene: TRBV28
j_gene: TRBJ2-7

CDR3aa: CASSIRVGNQVGAPLHF
v_gene: TRBV19
j_gene: TRBJ1-6

CDR3aa: CASSVSGQGRDEQFF
v_gene: TRBV7-9
j_gene: TRBJ2-1

CDR3aa: CASTARLAGAETQYF
v_gene: TRBV28
j_gene: TRBJ2-5

CDR3aa: CASSGSAGYNTGELFF
v_gene: TRBV5-8
j_gene: TRBJ2-2

CDR3aa: CATSREMTGDAYGYTF
v_gene: TRBV15
j_gene: TRBJ1-2